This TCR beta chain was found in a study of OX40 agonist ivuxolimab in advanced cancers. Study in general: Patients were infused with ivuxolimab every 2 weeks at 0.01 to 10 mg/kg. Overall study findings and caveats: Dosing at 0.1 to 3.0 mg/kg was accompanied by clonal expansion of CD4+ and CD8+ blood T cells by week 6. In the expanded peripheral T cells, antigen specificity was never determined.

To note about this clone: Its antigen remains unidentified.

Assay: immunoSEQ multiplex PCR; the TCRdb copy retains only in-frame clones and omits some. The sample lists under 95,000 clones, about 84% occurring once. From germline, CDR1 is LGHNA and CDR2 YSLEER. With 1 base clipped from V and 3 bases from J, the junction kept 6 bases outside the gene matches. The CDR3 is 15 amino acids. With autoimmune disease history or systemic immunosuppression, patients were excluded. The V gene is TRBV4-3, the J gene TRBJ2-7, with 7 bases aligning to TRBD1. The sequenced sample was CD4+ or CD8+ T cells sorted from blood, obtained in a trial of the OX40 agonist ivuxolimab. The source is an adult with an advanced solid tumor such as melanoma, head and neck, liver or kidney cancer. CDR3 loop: CASSQARGQFYEQYF. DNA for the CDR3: TGCGCCAGCAGCCAAGCTCGGGGACAGTTCTACGAGCAGTACTTC.